This T cell receptor beta chain is drawn from a study of precursors of human CD4 cytotoxic T cells (dated by TCRdb to 2016 to 2019). Looking at the study overall: In total, 14 donors contributed CD4+ memory subsets to the bulk TCR-seq analysis. Sequences for both the TCRalpha and TCRbeta chains came out of the TCR-seq analysis of 13 to 15 donors (table S7).

Overall study outcomes, separate from this receptor: Only about 95% of the 14 donors were included in some bulk TCR-seq comparisons, which suggests that not every subset was available for every donor. Compared with TCM and TEM subsets, the IL-7Rhigh and IL-7R- TEMRA subsets had more restricted TCR repertoires, with lower diversity and more expanded clonotypes. A larger fraction of IL-7Rhigh TEMRA clonotypes than of TEM or TCM clonotypes was made up of expanded effector clonotypes. According to the authors, an observational design in humans cannot definitively determine the direction of differentiation between precursor and effector cells.

V loses 0 bases, J loses 2 bases, and the germline ends lie 10 bases apart. The CDR3 contains 15 residues, cysteine and phenylalanine counted. The kept DNA is CDR3 alone, 45 bases in frame from the first base. CDR1 and CDR2, looked up from the germline V gene, are KGHSY and FQNENV. Notes on this clonotype: The clone's antigen remains unknown. Base qualities are not at hand, and no much larger clone is one base apart.

TCRdb shows the sequencer as Illumina MiSeq. The paper's processing steps were these. The Shannon-Wiener index, computed in VDJtools, was used to measure repertoire diversity. A TCRbeta clonotype counted as expanded if its clonotype frequency was 3 or higher. The public sequencing data were trimmed at Q25 with fastp and processed into clonotypes with MiXCR by TCRdb, which kept only in-frame beta chains. Rows merge per CDR3 protein into single entries with the most common DNA and genes. The V and J calls come from TCRdb's annotation, not from the publication. For this sample there are 400 to 550 distinct CDR3 sequences; about 17% appear just once. The ten largest clonotypes hold around 20% of the sample. To test whether a precursor-effector relationship exists among CD4 cytotoxic T cells, bulk UMI-based TCR sequencing was run on four sorted CD4+ memory subsets: TCM, TEM, IL-7Rhigh TEMRA, and IL-7R- TEMRA. Cells were obtained from peripheral blood mononuclear cells isolated from human blood.

This receptor was taken from a human donor in good health. This chain is built from TRBV16 and TRBJ2-5; the D region possibly corresponds to TRBD1 (6 bases align). Sequencing was carried out using memory CD4+ T cells from blood (PBMCs). The DNA sequence follows: TGTGCCAGCAGCCAATCGGTGACAGGACAAGAGACCCAGTACTTC. It is translated as CASSQSVTGQETQYF.